This TCR beta chain was found in a study of blood T cell repertoires in COVID-19. Study-wide background: Both acute and convalescent COVID-19 samples were obtained from the United States, Italy and Spain. PBMCs, B-cell-depleted T cells, or T cells were the source of the cDNA or gDNA that made up the material.

Trimming removed 4 bases from V and 2 bases from J; junction bases left unmatched: 9. CDR1 and CDR2 from the germline V gene are SEHNR and FQNEAQ (reference sequence). This CDR3 is built from 17 residues. Authors' analysis steps: Researchers report that nucleated cell counts were estimated from reference gene primer amplification. Repertoires were generated with immunoSEQ multiplex PCR, while TCRdb's copy carries only in-frame clones and drops some. The V and J calls and clone size were taken over from that table, and D and trimming were inferred from the DNA. The sample consists of more than 200,000 clones, more than 85% of them appearing once. The table lists this clone with a few counts.

The material sequenced was peripheral blood. This chain connects TRBV7-9 to TRBJ2-3, with 10 bases matching TRBD2. The TCR comes from a man aged 40-49 years with acute or convalescent COVID-19. CDR3 DNA sequence: TGTGCCAGCAGCTCTATCGGACTAGCGGAGCTCACAGATACGCAGTATTTT. Translated, it gives CASSSIGLAELTDTQYF.